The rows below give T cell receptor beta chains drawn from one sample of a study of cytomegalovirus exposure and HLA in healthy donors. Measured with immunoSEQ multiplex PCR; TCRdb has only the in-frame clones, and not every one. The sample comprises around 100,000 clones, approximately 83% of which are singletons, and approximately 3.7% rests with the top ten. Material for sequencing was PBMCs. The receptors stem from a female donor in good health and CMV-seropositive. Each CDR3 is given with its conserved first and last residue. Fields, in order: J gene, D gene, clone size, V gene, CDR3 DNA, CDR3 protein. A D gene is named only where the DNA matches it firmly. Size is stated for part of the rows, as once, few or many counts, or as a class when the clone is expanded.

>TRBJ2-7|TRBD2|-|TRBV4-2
TGTGCCAGCAGCCAAGAAGGGACTACTCACTCCTACGAGCAGTACTTC
CASSQEGTTHSYEQYF
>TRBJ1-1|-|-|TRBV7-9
TGTGCCAGCCGCTTAGTTAGGGGGTCAACCTTCGGGACTGAAGCTTTCTTT
CASRLVRGSTFGTEAFF
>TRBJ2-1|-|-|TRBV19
TGTGCCAGTAGTATTGCTAGTTACAATGAGCAGTTCTTC
CASSIASYNEQFF
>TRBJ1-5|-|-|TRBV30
TGTGCCTGGTCTCGGCCCCCGTTCGGAATAGAGGATCAGCCCCAGCATTTT
CAWSRPPFGIEDQPQHF
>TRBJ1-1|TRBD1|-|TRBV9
TGTGCCAGCAGCGCAAGGACAGGGGATGTTTTTGGCGCTGAAGCTTTCTTT
CASSARTGDVFGAEAFF
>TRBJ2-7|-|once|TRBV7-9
TGTTCCAGCAGCCCAATGTTTGGAGAGAAGGGGCCCTCCTACGAGCAGTACTTC
CSSSPMFGEKGPSYEQYF
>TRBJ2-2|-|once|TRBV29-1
TGCAGCGTTGCACTCTGGGGGCGCGGCACCGGGGAGCTGTTTTTT
CSVALWGRGTGELFF
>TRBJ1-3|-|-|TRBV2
TGTGCCAGCAGTGAAGCGCGGATACAGGGAAGCTCTGGAAACACCATATATTTT
CASSEARIQGSSGNTIYF
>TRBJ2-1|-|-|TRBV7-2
TGTGCCAGCAGCTTAGGTACTCGAATATACAATGAGCAGTTCTTC
CASSLGTRIYNEQFF
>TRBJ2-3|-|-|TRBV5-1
TGCGCCAGCAGCTTGGCCGAAACTAGCACAGATACGCAGTATTTT
CASSLAETSTDTQYF
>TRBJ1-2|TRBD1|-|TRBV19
TGTGCCACTCGACAGGGAAATGGCTACACCTTC
CATRQGNGYTF
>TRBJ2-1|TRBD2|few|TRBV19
TGTGCCAGTAGTATAGGGGGGAGGGCGCCCTACAATGAGCAGTTCTTC
CASSIGGRAPYNEQFF
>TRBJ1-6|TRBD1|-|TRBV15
TGTGCCACCAGCAGAGATGTCCCTGGACAGGGGGGTTCACCCCTCCACTTT
CATSRDVPGQGGSPLHF
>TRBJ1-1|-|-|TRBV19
TGTGCCAGTAGTAGCGCAGCGATGAACACTGAAGCTTTCTTT
CASSSAAMNTEAFF
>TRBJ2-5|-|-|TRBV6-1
TGTGCCAGCAGTGAAGATCCTAGCACGCAAGAGACCCAGTACTTC
CASSEDPSTQETQYF
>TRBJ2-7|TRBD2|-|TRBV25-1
TGTGCCAGCAGCGGATCAGGACTAGGCCACGAGCAGTACTTC
CASSGSGLGHEQYF
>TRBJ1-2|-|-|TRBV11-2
TGTGCCAGCAGCTTAGGTAGCTATGGCTACACCTTC
CASSLGSYGYTF
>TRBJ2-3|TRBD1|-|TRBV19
TGTGCCAGTACCCTCAGACAGGGGGGCACAGATACGCAGTATTTT
CASTLRQGGTDTQYF
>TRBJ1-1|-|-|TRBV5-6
TGTGCCAGCAGCTTGAAGGCAGGAGAAGCTTTCTTT
CASSLKAGEAFF
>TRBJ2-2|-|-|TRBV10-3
TGTGCCATCAGTGCGGGGAGCACGAACACCGGGGAGCTGTTTTTT
CAISAGSTNTGELFF
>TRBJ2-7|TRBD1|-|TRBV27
TGTGCCAGCAGTTTCATACTCCGGGACAGGGGGCCTAAGGCCTACGAGCAGTACTTC
CASSFILRDRGPKAYEQYF
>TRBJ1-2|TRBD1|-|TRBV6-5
TGTGCCAGCAGCCCCCCGGGACAGACCTATGGCTACACCTTC
CASSPPGQTYGYTF
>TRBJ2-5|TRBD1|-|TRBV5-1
TGCGCCAGCAGCTTGGTCGGGACAGGGGAAGGGGAGACCCAGTACTTC
CASSLVGTGEGETQYF
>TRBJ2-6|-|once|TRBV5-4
TGTGCCAGCAGCTTGGCCCACAGGGCCTCTGGGGCCAACGTCCTGACTTTC
CASSLAHRASGANVLTF
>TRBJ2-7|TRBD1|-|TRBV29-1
TGCAGCGTTGTCGTGGTTCAGGGGGCGGGCTACGAGCAGTACTTC
CSVVVVQGAGYEQYF
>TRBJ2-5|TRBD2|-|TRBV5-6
TGTGCCAGCAGCTTGAGAACTAGCGGGCTCCAAGAGACCCAGTACTTC
CASSLRTSGLQETQYF
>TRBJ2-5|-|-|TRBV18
TGTGCCAGCTCCTTGGGGGCAGGGCAAGAGACCCAGTACTTC
CASSLGAGQETQYF
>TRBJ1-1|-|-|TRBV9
TGTGCCAGCAGCTTGCGACCGGGCACTGAAGCTTTCTTT
CASSLRPGTEAFF
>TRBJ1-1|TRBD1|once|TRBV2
TGTGCCAGCAGTAGAAGAAATCCGGGACAGGGGTATTATAACACTGAAGCTTTCTTT
CASSRRNPGQGYYNTEAFF
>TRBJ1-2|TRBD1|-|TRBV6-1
TGTGCCAGCAGTGACCTACCGGGACAGGGAACCGGCTACACCTTC
CASSDLPGQGTGYTF
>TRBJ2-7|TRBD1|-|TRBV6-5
TGTGCCAGCAGTTCCACCGGGACAGGGTCCTTCTACGAGCAGTACTTC
CASSSTGTGSFYEQYF
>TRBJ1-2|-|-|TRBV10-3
TGTGCCATCAGTGATCCCGGACAGAAGGGCTACACCTTC
CAISDPGQKGYTF
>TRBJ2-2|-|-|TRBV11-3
TGTGCCAGCAGCTTAGGGCCGAACACCGGGGAGCTGTTTTTT
CASSLGPNTGELFF
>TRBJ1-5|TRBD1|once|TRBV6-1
TGTGCCAGCAGTGGGAAAGGGGGCAGATTTAATCAGCCCCAGCATTTT
CASSGKGGRFNQPQHF
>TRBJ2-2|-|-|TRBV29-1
TGCAGCGTTGGGGGGGGGACAGGAGGGACCGGGGAGCTGTTTTTT
CSVGGGTGGTGELFF
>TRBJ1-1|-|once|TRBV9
TGTGCCAGCAGCGTCTTCGACAGAAACACTGAAGCTTTCTTT
CASSVFDRNTEAFF
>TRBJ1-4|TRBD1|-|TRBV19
TGTGCCAGTAGTAGACAAGGGACAGGGGATGAAAAACTGTTTTTT
CASSRQGTGDEKLFF
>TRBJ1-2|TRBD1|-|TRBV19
TGTGCCAGTAGACCGGGACAGGGGGCTTCCCGGATATTTGGCTACACCTTC
CASRPGQGASRIFGYTF
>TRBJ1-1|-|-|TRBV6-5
TGTGCCAGCAGTAGGGGTTCAAGGCTGAACACTGAAGCTTTCTTT
CASSRGSRLNTEAFF
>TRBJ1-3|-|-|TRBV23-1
TGCGCCAGCAGTCATTGGCCCGATGGAAACACCATATATTTT
CASSHWPDGNTIYF
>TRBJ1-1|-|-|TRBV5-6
TGTGCCAGCAGCTTGGCCGGACAGACCCGAGGGAACACTGAAGCTTTCTTT
CASSLAGQTRGNTEAFF